Following are 11 T cell receptor beta chains from one sample sequenced in a study of blood T cells in healthy people across ages. PCR was performed a second time for roughly 7 to 12 cycles using a sample-barcoded 5' primer and a J-beta primer mix. TCRdb reprocessed the 5' RACE reads via MiXCR and lists one record per CDR3 protein. The table shows some 1.8 million distinct CDR3 sequences, with approximately 39% occurring only once. Sequencing was carried out using blood. The receptors come from a human donor in good health.

The V gene is TRBV6-1, the J gene TRBJ2-1; no definite D call. CDR1 MNHNS and CDR2 SASEGT come from the germline V gene. The CDR3 has 16 amino acids. V lost 3 bases and J lost 6, with 18 bases in between. The CDR3: CASSEFVTRYFNEQFF. The CDR3 DNA is TGTGCCAGCAGTGAGTTTGTGACACGATATTTCAATGAGCAGTTCTTC.

The V gene is TRBV5-5, the J gene TRBJ1-1; 7 positions match TRBD1. The trim removed 4 bases at V and 7 bases at J, leaving 10 bases unmatched. Germline V gene lookup returns CDR1 SGHKS and CDR2 YYEKEE (reference sequence). The CDR3 runs 14 residues. CDR3: CASSVTRDRDEAFF. The CDR3 nucleotides read TGTGCCAGCAGCGTGACCCGGGACAGAGATGAAGCTTTCTTT.

The V call is TRBV14, the J call TRBJ1-2; D uncertain. The germline V and J ends were trimmed by 0 bases and 5 bases, with 13 bases remaining between them. There are 15 residues in the CDR3. Germline CDR1 SGHDN, CDR2 FVKESK. The CDR3: CASSQDVGRRYGYTF. The CDR3 coding sequence is TGTGCCAGCAGCCAAGACGTGGGCAGGCGTTATGGCTACACCTTC.

The chain carries TRBV9 and TRBJ1-1; D is perhaps TRBD1 (5 bases). This CDR3 is built from 15 residues. Deletions cut 4 bases from V and 7 bases from J, with 20 bases between. The germline gives CDR1 SGDLS, CDR2 YYNGEE. DNA of the CDR3: TGTGCCAGCAGCCCCGACGGGACGGCATATCTTGAAGCTTTCTTT. Its protein product is CASSPDGTAYLEAFF.

This clonotype was picked up a small number of times. The chain has TRBV29-1 and TRBJ2-3, with 9 bases identical to TRBD1. Germline lookup yields CDR1 SQVTM and CDR2 ANQGSEA. V lost 1 base to trimming and J lost 4 bases; unmatched junction nucleotides: 6. The CDR3 contains 15 residues. The CDR3 DNA is TGCAGCGTTGAAGGGACAGGGGATAGTGCAGATACGCAGTATTTT. Encoded protein: CSVEGTGDSADTQYF.

This clonotype is a singleton in its sample. This chain links TRBV7-2 with TRBJ1-2; D gene uncertain. V lost 2 bases, J lost 3 bases, and 10 bases lay in between. Looked up from germline, CDR1 is SGHTA and CDR2 is FQGNSA. This CDR3 comprises 14 residues. CDR3 coding DNA: TGTGCCAGCAGCTTACTAAGGGATTACTATGGCTACACCTTC. Translation gives CASSLLRDYYGYTF.

The chain employs TRBV7-2 and TRBJ1-2; no firm D call. The CDR3 loop spans 16 amino acids. Germline V lookup: CDR1 SGHTA, CDR2 FQGNSA. The V end lost 0 bases, the J end lost 3 bases, and 14 bases lay between the germline ends. CDR3 DNA sequence: TGTGCCAGCAGCTTAGCGGGAAGGGAAAGGGACTATGGCTACACCTTC. Amino acids: CASSLAGRERDYGYTF.

As concerns this clonotype: A much larger clone differs by one base, so this may be a read error. This chain joins TRBV9 and TRBJ1-2; maybe TRBD1 (5 bases). The CDR3 sequence is 14 residues long. The germline V gene has CDR1 SGDLS and CDR2 YYNGEE. CDR3 residues: CASSVVGGNYGFTF. In DNA, the CDR3 is TGTGCCAGCAGCGTAGTTGGGGGGAACTATGGCTTCACCTTC.

V is TRBV2 and J is TRBJ2-4; tentatively, D is TRBD1 (6 bases). With 7 bases removed from V and 13 bases from J, the gap between germline ends came to 20 bases. Per the germline V gene, CDR1 is SNHLY and CDR2 is FYNNEI. CDR3 size: 13 residues. CDR3 DNA: TGTGCCAGCAATTTACAGGGCAATAATGAGCAGTACTTC. Protein sequence: CASNLQGNNEQYF.

The rearrangement uses TRBV27 and TRBJ1-1; D gene unclear. Trimming left V 0 bases short and J 2 bases short, with 10 bases between. This CDR3 has 15 amino acids. Germline CDR1 and CDR2: MNHEY and SMNVEV (reference sequence). This chain's CDR3 is CASSLSSETNTEAFF. CDR3 in DNA: TGTGCCAGCAGTTTATCATCAGAGACTAACACTGAAGCTTTCTTT.

The V call is TRBV6-2 or TRBV6-3, the J call TRBJ2-7, with 7 nucleotides matching TRBD2. Germline assignment: CDR1 MNHEY and CDR2 SVGEGT. Trimming removed 5 bases from V and 0 bases from J; junction bases left unmatched: 4. This CDR3 comprises 14 residues. The CDR3 DNA is TGTGCCAGCAGTAACCTAGCGGTCTCCTACGAGCAGTACTTC. This sequence encodes CASSNLAVSYEQYF.